Reported below is one T cell receptor (beta chain). This entry is derived from a study of blood T cell repertoires in COVID-19. Study background: PBMCs, B-cell-depleted T cells, or T cells were the source of the cDNA or gDNA that made up the material.

This table comes from immunoSEQ multiplex PCR, and its TCRdb copy is limited to in-frame clones, with some not included. The table has 180,000 or so clones, about 76% seen once; the top ten hold roughly 8.7%. The CDR3 runs to 17 residues. Germline lookup yields CDR1 SEHNR and CDR2 FQNEAQ (reference sequence). The ends lost 5 bases at V and 4 bases at J; junction bases unmatched: 12. The source of this sequence is a woman in her forties or fifties with active or convalescent COVID-19. Sequenced input: peripheral blood. The chain recombines TRBV7-9 with TRBJ2-2; the match to TRBD1 covers 8 bases. CDR3 residues: CASSRLPGQETTGELFF. Here the CDR3 DNA reads TGTGCCAGCAGCCGTCTACCGGGACAGGAGACCACCGGGGAGCTGTTTTTT.